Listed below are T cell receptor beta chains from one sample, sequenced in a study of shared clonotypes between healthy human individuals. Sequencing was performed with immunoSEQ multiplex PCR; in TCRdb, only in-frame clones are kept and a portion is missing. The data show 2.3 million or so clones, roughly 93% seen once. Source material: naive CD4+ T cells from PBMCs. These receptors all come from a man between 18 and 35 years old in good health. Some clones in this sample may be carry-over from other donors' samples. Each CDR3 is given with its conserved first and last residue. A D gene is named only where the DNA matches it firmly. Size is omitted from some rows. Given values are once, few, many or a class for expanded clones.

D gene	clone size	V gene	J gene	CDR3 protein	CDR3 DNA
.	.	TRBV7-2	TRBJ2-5	CASSLVARGRETQYF	TGTGCCAGCAGCTTAGTTGCCAGGGGCAGGGAGACCCAGTACTTC
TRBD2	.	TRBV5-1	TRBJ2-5	CAGEVRGRLLQETQYF	TGCGCCGGCGAGGTCCGCGGGAGGCTCCTCCAAGAGACCCAGTACTTC
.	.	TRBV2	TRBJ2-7	CASSEDRASSYEQYF	TGTGCCAGCAGTGAAGACAGGGCAAGCTCCTACGAGCAGTACTTC
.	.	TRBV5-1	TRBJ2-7	CASSLDGAASYEQYF	TGCGCCAGCAGCCTTGATGGGGCAGCTTCCTACGAGCAGTACTTC
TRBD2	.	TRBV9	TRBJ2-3	CASSIQTSGGTDTQYF	TGTGCCAGCAGCATCCAAACTAGCGGGGGTACAGATACGCAGTATTTT
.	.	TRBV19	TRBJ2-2	CASSRGDLTGELFF	TGTGCCAGTAGTAGGGGCGACCTCACCGGGGAGCTGTTTTTT
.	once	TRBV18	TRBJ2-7	CASSPDYQGEQYF	TGTGCCAGCTCACCCGACTATCAGGGCGAGCAGTACTTC
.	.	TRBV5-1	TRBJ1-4	CASSREVNSEKLFF	TGCGCCAGCAGCCGGGAAGTTAATTCGGAAAAACTGTTTTTT
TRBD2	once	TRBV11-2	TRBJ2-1	CASSLEGSGRYEQFF	TGTGCCAGCAGCTTAGAGGGTAGCGGGAGGTATGAGCAGTTCTTC
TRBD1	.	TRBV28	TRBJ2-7	CASKLTGTVHEQYF	TGTGCCAGCAAGTTGACAGGGACCGTCCACGAGCAGTACTTC
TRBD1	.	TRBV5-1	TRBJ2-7	CASRPGGSYEQYF	TGCGCCAGCAGGCCAGGGGGCTCTTACGAGCAGTACTTC
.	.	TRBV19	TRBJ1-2	CASSIETQGNYGYTF	TGTGCCAGTAGTATAGAGACACAGGGTAACTATGGCTACACCTTC
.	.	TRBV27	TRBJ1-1	CASSPPGGEPAFF	TGTGCCAGCAGTCCCCCGGGGGGGGAGCCAGCTTTCTTT
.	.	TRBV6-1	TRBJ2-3	CASSEVTGVDTQYF	TGTGCCAGCAGTGAAGTGACGGGAGTGGATACGCAGTATTTT
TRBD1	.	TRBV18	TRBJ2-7	CASSPTGPKQYF	TGTGCCAGCTCACCGACAGGGCCCAAGCAGTACTTC
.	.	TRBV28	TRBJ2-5	CASNFGALKETQYF	TGTGCCAGCAACTTCGGGGCGCTTAAAGAGACCCAGTACTTC
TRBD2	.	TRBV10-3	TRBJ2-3	CAISERLAGGNQASTDTQYF	TGTGCCATCAGTGAGAGACTAGCGGGAGGCAACCAAGCTAGCACAGATACGCAGTATTTT
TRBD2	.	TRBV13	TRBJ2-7	CASSLGLAGLTYEQYF	TGTGCCAGCAGCTTAGGTCTAGCGGGACTTACCTACGAGCAGTACTTC
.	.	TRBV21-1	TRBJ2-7	CASSKALWGKSYEQYF	TGTGCCAGCAGCAAAGCGCTTTGGGGGAAGTCCTACGAGCAGTACTTC
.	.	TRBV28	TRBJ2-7	CASSWVTGSYEQYF	TGTGCCAGCAGTTGGGTTACAGGGAGCTACGAGCAGTACTTC
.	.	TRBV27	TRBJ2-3	CASSSGLGTQYF	TGTGCCAGCAGTTCTGGGTTGGGTACGCAGTATTTT
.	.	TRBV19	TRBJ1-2	CASSKVSGDYGYTF	TGTGCCAGTAGTAAGGTTTCGGGGGACTATGGCTACACCTTC
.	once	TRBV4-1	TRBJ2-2	CASSHGSYTGELFF	TGCGCCAGCAGCCACGGGTCCTACACCGGGGAGCTGTTTTTT
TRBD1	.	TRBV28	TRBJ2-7	CASSGTGGLYEQYF	TGTGCCAGCAGCGGGACAGGGGGCTTGTACGAGCAGTACTTC
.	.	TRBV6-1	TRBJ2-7	CASSALRDLNEQYF	TGTGCCAGCAGTGCCCTCCGGGACCTTAACGAGCAGTACTTC
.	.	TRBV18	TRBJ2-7	CASSAQRPPYEQYF	TGTGCCAGCTCCGCCCAAAGACCACCCTACGAGCAGTACTTC
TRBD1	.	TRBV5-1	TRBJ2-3	CASRLTGVVTDTQYF	TGCGCCAGCAGGTTGACAGGGGTCGTCACAGATACGCAGTATTTT
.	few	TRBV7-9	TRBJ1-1	CASSLEGWYTEAFF	TGTGCCAGCAGCTTGGAGGGGTGGTACACTGAAGCTTTCTTT
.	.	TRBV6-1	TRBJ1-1	CASSVRTGIGTEAFF	TGTGCCAGCAGTGTCAGGACGGGGATCGGGACTGAAGCTTTCTTT
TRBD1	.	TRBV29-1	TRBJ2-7	CSVGGQGGSVPQSPRLYF	TGCAGCGTGGGGGGACAGGGGGGCTCGGTGCCACAATCACCCCGGCTGTACTTC
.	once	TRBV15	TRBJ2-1	CATSRGRGYYNEQFF	TGTGCCACCAGCAGGGGAAGGGGTTACTACAATGAGCAGTTCTTC
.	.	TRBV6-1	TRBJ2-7	CASSVGPDHYEQYF	TGTGCCAGCAGTGTAGGGCCAGACCACTACGAGCAGTACTTC
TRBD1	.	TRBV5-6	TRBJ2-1	CASSLRTGGYNEQFF	TGTGCCAGCAGCTTACGGACAGGGGGCTACAATGAGCAGTTCTTC
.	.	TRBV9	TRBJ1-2	CASSASRAPGGYGYTF	TGTGCCAGCAGCGCTTCCAGGGCCCCCGGCGGCTATGGCTACACCTTC
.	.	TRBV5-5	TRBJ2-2	CASSHGAGNTGELFF	TGTGCCAGCAGCCATGGCGCAGGCAACACCGGGGAGCTGTTTTTT
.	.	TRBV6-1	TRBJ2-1	CASRAGGDEQFF	TGTGCCAGCAGGGCCGGCGGGGATGAGCAGTTCTTC
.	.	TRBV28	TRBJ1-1	CASSLSGRPIEAFF	TGTGCCAGCAGTTTGTCCGGGAGACCGATCGAAGCTTTCTTT
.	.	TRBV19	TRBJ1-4	CASSIDRRSEKLFF	TGTGCCAGTAGTATTGACAGGCGGAGTGAAAAACTGTTTTTT
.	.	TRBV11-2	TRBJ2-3	CASSLVHSISTDTQYF	TGTGCCAGCAGCTTAGTCCACAGTATAAGCACAGATACGCAGTATTTT
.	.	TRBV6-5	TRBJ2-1	CASRAGRVRGYEQFF	TGTGCCAGCAGGGCCGGTCGGGTCCGGGGGTATGAGCAGTTCTTC
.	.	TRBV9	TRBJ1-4	CASSSLGSNEKLFF	TGTGCCAGCAGTTCCCTTGGGAGCAATGAAAAACTGTTTTTT
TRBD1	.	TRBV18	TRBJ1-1	CASSPYLPGQVRMNTEAFF	TGTGCCAGCTCACCATATCTTCCGGGACAGGTGAGAATGAACACTGAAGCTTTCTTT
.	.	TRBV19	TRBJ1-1	CASMQGRANTEAFF	TGTGCCAGTATGCAGGGTAGAGCGAACACTGAAGCTTTCTTT
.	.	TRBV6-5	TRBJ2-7	CASTPTGAYEQYF	TGTGCCAGCACCCCGACAGGAGCCTACGAGCAGTACTTC
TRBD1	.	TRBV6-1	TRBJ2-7	CASRRDSYEQYF	TGTGCCAGCAGGAGGGACAGCTACGAGCAGTACTTC
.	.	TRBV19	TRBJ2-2	CASSPDGVGELFF	TGTGCCAGTAGTCCGGACGGGGTCGGGGAGCTGTTTTTT
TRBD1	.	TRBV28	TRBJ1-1	CASNPRQGWGTEAFF	TGTGCCAGCAACCCTCGACAGGGATGGGGCACTGAAGCTTTCTTT
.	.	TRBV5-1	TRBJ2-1	CASSPMSYNEQFF	TGCGCCAGCAGCCCGATGTCCTACAATGAGCAGTTCTTC
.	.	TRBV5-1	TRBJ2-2	CASSSWTMVNTGELFF	TGCGCCAGCAGCTCATGGACTATGGTAAACACCGGGGAGCTGTTTTTT
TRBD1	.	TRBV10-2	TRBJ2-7	CASSLAGTGGYEQYF	TGCGCCAGCAGCCTTGCCGGGACAGGGGGCTACGAGCAGTACTTC